The source of this TCR beta chain is a study of cytomegalovirus exposure and HLA in healthy donors (dated by TCRdb to about 2017). Regarding the research as a whole: An earlier analysis of about 530 of the donors reported approximately 280 Gb of sequence data and 90 million to 120 million unique TCR beta sequences obtained from about 170 million T cells. Approximately 300 gigabases of sequencing data and some 85 million unique TCR sequences were included in an early release covering about 700 HLA-typed donors. Of the roughly 420 genotyped donors, less than 85% were placed in the genetic ancestry cluster associated with self-reported Caucasian donors. The aim of the study was to test whether cataloging public T cell receptors could identify signatures of past pathogen exposure. Using immunosequencing, the study profiled T cell repertoires from about 610 subjects and related those repertoires to cytomegalovirus serostatus. In addition to the first cohort of around 670 subjects, a separate validation cohort of approximately 130 different subjects was used. High-throughput TCR immunosequencing, statistical association of individual TCRs with disease status, and machine learning were combined to predict cytomegalovirus infection status. To study patterns of TCR occurrence, a later analysis re-analyzed previously published TCR beta repertoires from several hundred donors and added high-resolution HLA genotyping. The later analysis used no new phenotypic data to find candidate immune exposures, relying instead on TCR beta sequences and their occurrence across donors. An earlier analysis of roughly 580 of the donors used high-throughput TCR beta sequencing to judge whether each TCR beta V gene segment behaved as functional or pseudogenic. Donor age, sex, ethnicity and CMV serostatus were compiled alongside the repertoire data. A later genetic analysis used genome-wide SNP genotypes for about three fifths of the 666 donors, treating that subset as a discovery cohort. All discovery cohort repertoires had been generated on a single sequencing platform. HLA typing covered class I and class II loci at four-digit resolution. Typing coverage differed by locus: A, B, C, DRB1 and DQB1 were typed in about 629-630 donors, DQA1 in approximately 520, DPA1 in 600 to 610, and DPB1 in roughly 450. A handful of DR-DQ haplotypes were handled as single units for association and clustering because linkage in the cohort was strong. Among about 390 genotyped donors of the cohort, an average of about 240,000 unique TCR beta nucleotide sequences were sequenced per donor, 15% to 20% of them non-productive.

The junction shows trimming of 4 bases on V and 7 bases on J, plus 17 bases between the germline ends. The CDR3 runs 15 residues from the cysteine to the phenylalanine. Only the CDR3 DNA is retained, 45 bases long and in frame from the first base. In total, 666 healthy bone marrow donors made up the cohort. All cohort members were sampled while nominally healthy, although unrecorded immune exposures were likely present. The donor was CMV seronegative and was included in the group of under 450 seronegative cohort members. Each donor provided a peripheral blood sample, and peripheral blood mononuclear cells were used for TCR beta sequencing. The Qiagen DNeasy Blood Extraction Kit was used to extract genomic DNA from the blood cell samples. The library was obtained by the immunoSEQ multiplex PCR assay. The multiplex PCR relied on a mix of 60 forward primers for TCR Vbeta segments and 13 reverse primers for TCR Jbeta segments. The CDR3 region of rearranged TCR beta genes was amplified from genomic DNA by a multiplex PCR assay. The Illumina HiSeq System was used to sequence the amplified TCR beta libraries as 87-base-pair reads. In the original analysis: A later analysis tallied about 77 million unique TCR beta chains across the 666 repertoires, and 10 million to 11 million of those chains were shared by two or more donors. To remove PCR and sequencing errors, raw reads were error-corrected and collapsed into unique sequences using a nearest-neighbor algorithm that merged closely related sequences. Alignment of CDR3 sequences to IMGT reference sequences was used to assign V, D and J gene segments. For a sequence to be retained, a match of at least six nucleotides to both a V gene segment and a J gene segment was required. A rearrangement was called productive if the CDR3 had no stop codons and remained in frame with V and J, and every other rearrangement was called non-productive. Following IMGT convention, CDR3 was defined as the stretch from the second conserved V-encoded cysteine to the conserved J-encoded phenylalanine. Sequences without an unambiguous match to a single V gene segment were excluded from the earlier analysis of approximately 600 of the donors. An earlier analysis of a few hundred of the donors called V segments functional above 56.7% productive rearrangements and segregating when the between-donor standard deviation exceeded 5%. A statistical classification framework was built for diagnosing cytomegalovirus status from the catalog of TCR beta chain sequences. A later analysis assigned V and J genes by comparing TCR nucleotide sequences with IMGT/GENE-DB human TR gene sequences. Using the TCRdist pipeline, a later analysis assigned CDR3 sequences along with most-parsimonious VDJ recombination scenarios. A later analysis defined each TCR beta chain by its CDR3 amino acid sequence plus V-gene family, and excluded reads lacking a unique V-gene family. As a way to deal with suspected cross-contamination and a sequencing artifact, a later analysis dropped hundreds of nucleotide sequences that were highly shared and had low generation probability. In a later analysis, a clonal expansion index for each public chain was calculated from normalized within-repertoire ranks of inferred template counts. In a later analysis, generation probabilities were computed with a VDJ recombination model fitted to out-of-frame rearrangements, and the resulting probabilities were checked against IGoR. A later analysis scored TCR-TCR, TCR-HLA and TCR-CMV co-occurrence with hypergeometric tests, applying a repertoire-size bias correction to TCR pairs. False discovery rates were estimated in a later analysis by permuting HLA or CMV assignments 20 times. In a later analysis, co-occurring TCRs were grouped with DBSCAN, and TCRdist sequence similarity was added when clustering was performed within HLA-allele-positive subsets. For co-occurrence clustering, repertoires with fewer than 30,000 or more than 120,000 public chains were excluded, along with 4 to 6 repertoires with anomalous nucleotide sharing. The source is immuneACCESS, and TCRdb retained only in-frame sequences with V and J called. Part of the clones is not carried over; for the studies checked, unresolved V genes explain less than half of this, and the remainder is unexplained. V and J calls and clone size are as listed in that table; D and trimming were resolved from the DNA. This sample lists about 140,000 clones; about 80% were detected once. Approximately 1.9% of the sample is held by the ten biggest clonotypes.

Regarding this clone: It lacks a known antigen. No clone much larger than this one lies a single base away; base qualities are absent.

The paper as a whole reports these results and caveats: A further reported finding was that TCR beta sequences accurately predicted the HLA-A and HLA-B alleles for most subjects in the first cohort. The earlier analysis of fewer than 750 of the donors excluded roughly 17 rarely observed V segments, including chromosome 9 orphons, because counts were too low. The 87-base-pair reads could not distinguish some IMGT-functional V segments, including TRBV6-2 and TRBV6-3, so those segments were excluded. At a false discovery rate of 0.05, a later analysis linked 15,000 to 20,000 TCR beta sequences to specific HLA alleles. In a later analysis, most CMV-associated TCR beta chains were found to appear HLA-restricted, with HLA associations seemingly driven largely by CMV exposure. A group of highly shared sequence variants was considered likely to be a technical artifact of the sequencing pipeline. A later genetic analysis reported fewer N-insertions in productive TCRs among donors in an Asian-associated ancestry cluster than the roughly 720-donor mean. Roughly uniform sequencing depth across donors was assumed in presence/absence analyses, although this assumption may not hold. In the study, about 150 TCR beta chains were listed as associated with cytomegalovirus. A later analysis reported that several top co-occurrence clusters appeared linked to parvovirus B19, influenza, CMV and Epstein-Barr virus. Strong co-occurrence of HLA alleles, especially DR and DQ, made assigning TCR associations to individual alleles difficult. The authors suggested that the approach could potentially be generalized to other disease states and immunological phenotypes. The only immune exposure information available for the cohort was CMV serostatus. In both the original and validation cohorts, the classifier was reported to diagnose cytomegalovirus status with high specificity and sensitivity. In an earlier analysis of 450 to 750 of the donors, most TCR beta V segments appeared in productive rearrangements about 87% or about 30% of the time, broadly matching IMGT annotations. A few of the identified cytomegalovirus-associated TCR beta chains were confirmed in vitro to be specific for cytomegalovirus antigens. Most TCR sequences were seen in very few donors, while some public TCRs were found in many individuals. In a later genetic analysis, a missense DCLRE1C variant was associated with V-gene and J-gene trimming of TCR beta chains, and the association was replicated in an independent cohort. The cohort was sequenced for TCR beta chains only, and without alpha or paired-chain data the features that could be detected were limited. Linkage disequilibrium might explain the correlated functional status among segregating V segments, but an unknown experimental factor could not be excluded. Compared with equally common non-associated chains, HLA-associated TCR beta chains in a later analysis were more clonally expanded and had lower generation probabilities. Because HLA typing was missing for some donors at each locus, association tests included only the typed subset. In a later analysis, the rate of TCR association differed among HLA loci, with DRB1 alleles having the most associated TCRs and HLA-C alleles having the fewest.

This receptor was obtained from a woman between 40 and 50 years old in good health and CMV-seronegative. Here the chain combines TRBV23-1 and TRBJ1-5; the D gene identity is not certain. TRBV23-1 is sorted into the ORF group, with uncertain function. The material sequenced was PBMCs. Here the CDR3 is given as CASSPKDVLGQPQHF. Read as DNA, the sequence is TGCGCCAGCAGTCCAAAGGATGTTTTGGGCCAGCCCCAGCATTTT.